Listed here are 3 T cell receptor beta chains from one sample, sequenced in a study of blood T cell repertoires in COVID-19. Profiled with immunoSEQ multiplex PCR; TCRdb holds only in-frame clones, not every one. This sample has 150,000 or so clones, with roughly 88% found just once. Sequences were obtained from peripheral blood. These receptors were taken from a woman between 55 and 75 years old with COVID-19, enrolled during active disease.

The V and J genes are TRBV9 and TRBJ2-5, with 10 bases that match TRBD2. Germline lookup yields CDR1 SGDLS and CDR2 YYNGEE. After removal of 4 bases from V and 2 bases from J, the junction contained 5 bases not matched to a gene. This CDR3 region has 15 residues. CDR3 protein: CASSLGTSVQETQYF. Written as DNA, the CDR3 is TGTGCCAGCAGCTTAGGGACTAGCGTACAAGAGACCCAGTACTTC.

The chain combines TRBV11-3 with TRBJ2-7; tentatively, D is TRBD1 (5 bases). This CDR3 has 14 amino acids. The V gene lost 1 base and the J gene lost 6 bases, with 13 bases spanning the gap. Germline CDR1 and CDR2: SGHNT and YENEEA. CDR3 DNA: TGTGCCAGCAGCTTAGGGACACAGAGGAGCGAGCAGTACTTC. Translating it yields CASSLGTQRSEQYF.

This chain uses TRBV12-3 or TRBV12-4 with TRBJ2-5, with a weak D call TRBD2 (5 bases). V dropped 6 bases and J dropped 2 bases, with 10 bases sitting between them. The CDR3 sequence is 13 residues long. The CDR3 DNA follows: TGTGCCAGCAGACGAGGGCTTCAAGAGACCCAGTACTTC. Protein sequence: CASRRGLQETQYF.